The 16 T cell receptor beta chains below were found in one sample sequenced in a study of blood T cell repertoires in COVID-19. Repertoires were generated with immunoSEQ multiplex PCR, while TCRdb's copy carries only in-frame clones and drops some. Here the sample spans about 110,000 clones, 70% to 85% being singletons. The sequencing input was peripheral blood. The receptors originated from a woman aged 55-70 years with acute or convalescent COVID-19.

This clone appeared once. The V and J genes are TRBV24-1 and TRBJ1-1, with D perhaps TRBD1 (5 bases). Trimming removed 9 bases from V and 2 bases from J, with 18 bases in between. The CDR3 loop spans 15 amino acids. CDR1 is KGHDR and CDR2 is SFDVKD in the germline V gene. Here the CDR3 reads CATLSTVDRNTEAFF. The CDR3 DNA follows: TGTGCCACCCTTTCGACCGTAGACAGAAACACTGAAGCTTTCTTT.

The chain uses TRBV30 and TRBJ1-2, with TRBD1 as a possible D gene (5 bases). Looked up from germline, CDR1 is GTSNPN and CDR2 is SVGIG (reference sequence). V lost 4 bases, J lost 0 bases, and 12 bases lay in between. CDR3 length: 14 amino acids. The CDR3 sequence is CAWTPGGTNYGYTF. CDR3 in DNA: TGTGCCTGGACCCCGGGGGGGACTAACTATGGCTACACCTTC. Drawing the rest from reference TRBV30 and TRBJ1-2, the complete variable domain is SQTIHQWPATLVQPVGSPLSLECTVEGTSNPNLYWYRQAAGRGLQLLFYSVGIGQISSEVPQNLSASRPQDRQFILSSKKLLLSDSGFYLCAWTPGGTNYGYTFGSGTRLTVV.

Comments on this clone: A junction end diverges from the germline sequence, so it may reflect a read error. This chain links TRBV6-1 with TRBJ2-7; D is possibly TRBD1 (7 bases). CDR3 length: 12 residues. Per germline, CDR1 MNHNS and CDR2 SASEGT. The CDR3 DNA sequence: TGTGCCAGCTGTGACAGGGCGGGGGAGCAGTACTTC. Translation gives CASCDRAGEQYF.

The genes are TRBV6-2 or TRBV6-3 and TRBJ1-1; the D gene is possibly TRBD1 (6 bases). V lost 2 bases and J lost 2, with 12 bases in between. The CDR3 totals 15 residues. CDR1 and CDR2 (germline): MNHEY, SVGEGT. CDR3 region: CASSYVGGSNTEAFF. CDR3 bases: TGTGCCAGCAGTTACGTAGGGGGATCCAACACTGAAGCTTTCTTT.

The chain links TRBV21-1 to TRBJ2-1; the table gives TRBD2 as D, unverified against the DNA. TRBV21-1 is described as a pseudogene. This CDR3 contains 17 residues. The CDR3 region has the DNA TGTGCCAGCAGCAAAGCCTCAACTAGCGGGAGAAGCAATGAGCAGTTCTTC. Translating gives CASSKASTSGRSNEQFF.

CDR3 in DNA: TGTGCCAGCAGTGACTCCTCGGGGGATGAGCAGTTCTTC. Protein sequence: CASSDSSGDEQFF. The V gene is TRBV2, the J gene TRBJ2-1; a weak D match, TRBD2 (6 bases). This CDR3 has 13 amino acids. In germline, CDR1 is SNHLY, CDR2 FYNNEI. V shed 3 bases and J shed 8 bases, with 11 bases lying between them.

About this clone: Other DNA sequences from this sample encode an identical CDR3 as well. The genes are TRBV27 and TRBJ1-5, with 9 bases matching TRBD1. The CDR3 covers 15 residues. Germline lookup yields CDR1 MNHEY and CDR2 SMNVEV (reference sequence). With 6 bases clipped from V and 6 bases from J, the junction kept 9 bases outside the gene matches. CDR3 in DNA: TGTGCCAGCAGCCCGCGACAGGGGGGAAGTCAGCCCCAGCATTTT. Its translation is CASSPRQGGSQPQHF.

The V call is TRBV7-2, the J call TRBJ2-1; a possible D gene is TRBD2 (5 bases). The V gene lost 7 bases and the J gene lost 3 bases, with 10 bases spanning the gap. The germline gives CDR1 SGHTA, CDR2 FQGNSA. This CDR3 is 13 amino acids long. The CDR3 coding sequence is TGTGCCAGCACCGAGCGGAGCTACAATGAGCAGTTCTTC. Translating it yields CASTERSYNEQFF.

This chain uses TRBV18 with TRBJ1-1; D is undetermined. Germline values: CDR1 KGHSH, CDR2 LQKENI. V lost 6 bases to trimming and J lost 3 bases, with 11 bases between them. The CDR3 covers 13 residues. Here the CDR3 DNA reads TGTGCCAGCTCTCTAAATTCGGACACTGAAGCTTTCTTT. This sequence encodes CASSLNSDTEAFF.

V gene TRBV12-5 combines with J gene TRBJ1-3; D unresolved. Trimming cost V 2 bases and J 8 bases, with 7 bases left between them. The CDR3 consists of 12 residues. Germline V lookup: CDR1 LGHNT, CDR2 FRNRAP. CDR3 in DNA: TGTGCTAGTGGTTTGAACCGGGACACCATATATTTT. It encodes CASGLNRDTIYF.

This clone has only a few counts. V gene TRBV21-1 combines with J gene TRBJ2-7; TRBD2 is taken as the D call from the table, unchecked against the DNA. TRBV21-1 is reported as a pseudogene. This CDR3 is 17 amino acids long. The CDR3 DNA follows: TGTGCCAGCAGCAAAGAGAGCGGGGGGCCCACATCCTACGAGCAGTACTTC. As protein: CASSKESGGPTSYEQYF.

The chain joins TRBV19 to TRBJ1-2; TRBD1 aligns across 9 bases. CDR3 length: 14 residues. CDR1 is LNHDA and CDR2 is SQIVND in the germline V gene (reference sequence). J gave up 8 bases and V 6 bases, and 10 bases lay outside the gene matches. The CDR3 bases are TGTGCCAGTAGACAAACCCCGGGGACAGGGGGCTACACCTTC. It codes for CASRQTPGTGGYTF.

The chain employs TRBV28 and TRBJ1-2; D not certain. V lost 6 bases to trimming and J lost 7 bases, with 18 bases between them. The CDR3 runs 14 residues. Germline V gene sequence: CDR1 MDHEN, CDR2 SYDVKM. Written as DNA, the CDR3 is TGTGCCAGCAGCCCTGGGCAGGCCATACGTGGCTACACCTTC. As protein: CASSPGQAIRGYTF.

J is TRBJ2-7 and V is TRBV5-1; 11 bases agree with TRBD1. Germline-derived CDR1 and CDR2 are SGHRS and YFSETQ. CDR3 length equals 17 residues. V lost 0 bases and J lost 6; bases outside the gene matches: 11. The CDR3, as DNA: TGCGCCAGCAGCTTGGATCCTCTCGGACAGGGGGCGGTCGAGCAGTACTTC. Amino acids: CASSLDPLGQGAVEQYF.

This clone occurred once. V is TRBV14 and J is TRBJ1-2, with 8 bases matching TRBD1. Losses at the gene ends were 1 base for V and 4 bases for J; bases not matched to a gene: 8. The CDR3 spans 16 residues. CDR1 is SGHDN and CDR2 is FVKESK in the germline V gene. CDR3 nucleotide sequence: TGTGCCAGCAGCCAAGCGGCCGTTGGACAGGGCTATGGCTACACCTTC. Translation: CASSQAAVGQGYGYTF.

The V gene is TRBV5-1, the J gene TRBJ1-4; D is possibly TRBD1 (5 bases). V was shortened by 0 bases and J by 0 bases, with 12 bases between the two germline ends. CDR1 and CDR2 (germline): SGHRS, YFSETQ. The CDR3 is 17 amino acids. In nucleotides, the CDR3 is TGCGCCAGCAGCTTGGGGGGCTTTCCGGCAACTAATGAAAAACTGTTTTTT. Its translation is CASSLGGFPATNEKLFF.